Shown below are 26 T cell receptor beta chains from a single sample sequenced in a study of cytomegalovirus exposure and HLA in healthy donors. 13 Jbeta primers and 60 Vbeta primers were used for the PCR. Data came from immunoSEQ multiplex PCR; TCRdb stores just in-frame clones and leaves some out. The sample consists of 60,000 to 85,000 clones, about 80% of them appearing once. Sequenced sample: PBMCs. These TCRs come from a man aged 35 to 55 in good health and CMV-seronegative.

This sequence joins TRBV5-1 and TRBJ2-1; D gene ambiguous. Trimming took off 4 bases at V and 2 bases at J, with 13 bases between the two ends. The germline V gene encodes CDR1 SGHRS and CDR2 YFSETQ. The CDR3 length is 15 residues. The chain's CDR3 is CASSPETETYNEQFF. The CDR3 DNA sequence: TGCGCCAGCAGCCCTGAAACAGAAACCTACAATGAGCAGTTCTTC.

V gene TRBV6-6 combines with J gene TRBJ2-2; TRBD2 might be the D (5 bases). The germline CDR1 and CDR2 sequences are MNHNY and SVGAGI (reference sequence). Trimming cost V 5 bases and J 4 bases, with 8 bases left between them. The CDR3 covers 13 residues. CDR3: CASSPSFTGELFF. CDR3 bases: TGTGCCAGCAGTCCTAGCTTCACCGGGGAGCTGTTTTTT.

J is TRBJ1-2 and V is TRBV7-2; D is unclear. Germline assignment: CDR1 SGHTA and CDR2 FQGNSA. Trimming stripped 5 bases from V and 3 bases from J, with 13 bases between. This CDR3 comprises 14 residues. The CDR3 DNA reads TGTGCCAGCAGCCCCCGGAGGGTCCACTATGGCTACACCTTC. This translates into CASSPRRVHYGYTF.

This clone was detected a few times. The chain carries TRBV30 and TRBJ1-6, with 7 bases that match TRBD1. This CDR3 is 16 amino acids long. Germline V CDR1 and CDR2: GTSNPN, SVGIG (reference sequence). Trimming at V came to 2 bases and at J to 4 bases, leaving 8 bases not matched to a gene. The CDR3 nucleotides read TGTGCCTGGAGTTTATCCGGGACAGTATATAATTCACCCCTCCACTTT. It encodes CAWSLSGTVYNSPLHF. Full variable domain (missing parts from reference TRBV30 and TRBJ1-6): SQTIHQWPATLVQPVGSPLSLECTVEGTSNPNLYWYRQAAGRGLQLLFYSVGIGQISSEVPQNLSASRPQDRQFILSSKKLLLSDSGFYLCAWSLSGTVYNSPLHFGNGTRLTVT.

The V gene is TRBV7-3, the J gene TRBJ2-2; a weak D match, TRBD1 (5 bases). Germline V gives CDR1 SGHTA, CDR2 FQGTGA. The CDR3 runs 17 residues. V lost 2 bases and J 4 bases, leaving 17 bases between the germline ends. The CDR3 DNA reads TGTGCCAGCAGCTTATCGCAGGGCATAATTCGCACCGGGGAGCTGTTTTTT. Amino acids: CASSLSQGIIRTGELFF.

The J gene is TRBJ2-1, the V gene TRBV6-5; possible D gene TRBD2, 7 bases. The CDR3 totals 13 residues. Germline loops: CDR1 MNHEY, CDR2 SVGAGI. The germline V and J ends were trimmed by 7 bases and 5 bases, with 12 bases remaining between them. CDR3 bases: TGTGCCAGCAAGGGGGACTACGACAATGAGCAGTTCTTC. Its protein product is CASKGDYDNEQFF.

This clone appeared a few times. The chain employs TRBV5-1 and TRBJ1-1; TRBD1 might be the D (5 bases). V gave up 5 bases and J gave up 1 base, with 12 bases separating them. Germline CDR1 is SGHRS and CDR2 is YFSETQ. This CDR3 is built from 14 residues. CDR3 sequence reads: CASSDGQPNTEAFF. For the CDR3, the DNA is TGCGCCAGCAGTGACGGACAACCGAACACTGAAGCTTTCTTT.

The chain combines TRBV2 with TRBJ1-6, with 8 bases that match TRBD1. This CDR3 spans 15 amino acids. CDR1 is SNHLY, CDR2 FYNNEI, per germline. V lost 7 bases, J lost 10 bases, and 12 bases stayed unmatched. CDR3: CASTLAQGALSPLHF. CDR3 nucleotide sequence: TGTGCCAGCACGTTAGCCCAGGGGGCTCTCTCACCCCTCCACTTT.

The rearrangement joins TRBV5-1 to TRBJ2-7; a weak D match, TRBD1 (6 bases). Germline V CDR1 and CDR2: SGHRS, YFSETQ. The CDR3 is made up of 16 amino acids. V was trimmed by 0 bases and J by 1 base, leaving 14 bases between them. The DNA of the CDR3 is TGCGCCAGCAGCTTGGCAGGTCAGGGGTTGTCCTACGAGCAGTACTTC. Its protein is CASSLAGQGLSYEQYF. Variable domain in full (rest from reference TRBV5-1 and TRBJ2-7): KAGVTQTPRYLIKTRGQQVTLSCSPISGHRSVSWYQQTPGQGLQFLFEYFSETQRNKGNFPGRFSGRQFSNSRSEMNVSTLELGDSALYLCASSLAGQGLSYEQYFGPGTRLTVT.

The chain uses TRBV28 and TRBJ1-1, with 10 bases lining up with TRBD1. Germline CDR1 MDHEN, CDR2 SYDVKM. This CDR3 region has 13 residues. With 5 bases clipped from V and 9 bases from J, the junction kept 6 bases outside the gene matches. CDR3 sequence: CASSDPDRGKAFF. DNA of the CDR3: TGTGCCAGCAGTGACCCGGACAGGGGGAAAGCTTTCTTT.

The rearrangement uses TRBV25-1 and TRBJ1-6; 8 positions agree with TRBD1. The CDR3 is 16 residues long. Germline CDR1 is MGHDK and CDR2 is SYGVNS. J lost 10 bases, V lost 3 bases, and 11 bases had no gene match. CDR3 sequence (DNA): TGTGCCAGCAGTGATATCGGACAGGGACGTGGGTCACCCCTCCACTTT. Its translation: CASSDIGQGRGSPLHF.

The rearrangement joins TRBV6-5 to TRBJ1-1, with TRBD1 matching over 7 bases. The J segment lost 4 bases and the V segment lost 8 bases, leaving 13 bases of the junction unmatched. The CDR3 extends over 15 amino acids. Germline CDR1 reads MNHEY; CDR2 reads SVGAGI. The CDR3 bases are TGTGCCAGCGGTGGGACAGCACTTAGGGGCACTGAAGCTTTCTTT. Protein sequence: CASGGTALRGTEAFF.

The DNA for the CDR3 is TGCGCCAGCAGCCCCGGGGGGGGTAATGAAAAACTGTTTTTT. Protein product: CASSPGGGNEKLFF. The chain employs TRBV5-1 and TRBJ1-4, with D tentatively TRBD1 (5 bases). The germline V and J ends were trimmed by 4 bases and 4 bases, with 11 bases remaining between them. The germline CDR1 and CDR2 sequences are SGHRS and YFSETQ. This CDR3 spans 14 amino acids.

CDR3 bases: TGTGCCAGCAGCTTTGGGACAGGGGACTCACCCCTCCACTTT. This codes for CASSFGTGDSPLHF. The chain couples TRBV7-3 to TRBJ1-6; 10 nucleotides agree with TRBD1. With 3 bases clipped from V and 10 bases from J, the junction kept 3 bases outside the gene matches. In germline, CDR1 is SGHTA, CDR2 FQGTGA. This CDR3 is 14 amino acids long. Complete variable domain (other parts from reference TRBV7-3 and TRBJ1-6): GAGVSQTPSNKVTEKGKYVELRCDPISGHTALYWYRQSLGQGPEFLIYFQGTGAADDSGLPNDRFFAVRPEGSVSTLKIQRTERGDSAVYLCASSFGTGDSPLHFGNGTRLTVT.

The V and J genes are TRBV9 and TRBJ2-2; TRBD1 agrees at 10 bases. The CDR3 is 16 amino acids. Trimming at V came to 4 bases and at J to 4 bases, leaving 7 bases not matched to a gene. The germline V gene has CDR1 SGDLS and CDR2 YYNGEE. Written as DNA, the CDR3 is TGTGCCAGCAGCCCCCAGACAGGGGGCGGCACCGGGGAGCTGTTTTTT. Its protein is CASSPQTGGGTGELFF.

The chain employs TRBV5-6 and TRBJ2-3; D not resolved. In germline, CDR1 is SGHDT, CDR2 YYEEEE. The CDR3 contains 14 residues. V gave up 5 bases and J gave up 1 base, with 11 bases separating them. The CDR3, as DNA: TGTGCCAGCAGGCCGAACGCGGGCACAGATACGCAGTATTTT. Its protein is CASRPNAGTDTQYF.

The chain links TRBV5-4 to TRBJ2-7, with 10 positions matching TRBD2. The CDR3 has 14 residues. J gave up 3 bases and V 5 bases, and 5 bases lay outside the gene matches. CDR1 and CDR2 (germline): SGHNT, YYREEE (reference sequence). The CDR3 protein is CASRPSGGVYEQYF. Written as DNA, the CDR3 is TGTGCCAGCAGACCTAGCGGGGGAGTCTACGAGCAGTACTTC.

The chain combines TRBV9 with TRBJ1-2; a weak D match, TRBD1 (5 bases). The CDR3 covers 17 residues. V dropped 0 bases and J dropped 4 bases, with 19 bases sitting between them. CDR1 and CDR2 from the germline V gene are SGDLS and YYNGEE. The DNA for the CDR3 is TGTGCCAGCAGCGTAGAAGGGCGGGGTCGGGGGGGCTATGGCTACACCTTC. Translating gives CASSVEGRGRGGYGYTF.

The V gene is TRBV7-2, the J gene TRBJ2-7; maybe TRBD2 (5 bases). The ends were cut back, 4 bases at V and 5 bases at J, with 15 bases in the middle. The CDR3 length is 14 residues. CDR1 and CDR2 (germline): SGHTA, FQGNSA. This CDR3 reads CASSSSGTANEQYF. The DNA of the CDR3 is TGTGCCAGCAGCTCCTCGGGAACCGCTAACGAGCAGTACTTC.

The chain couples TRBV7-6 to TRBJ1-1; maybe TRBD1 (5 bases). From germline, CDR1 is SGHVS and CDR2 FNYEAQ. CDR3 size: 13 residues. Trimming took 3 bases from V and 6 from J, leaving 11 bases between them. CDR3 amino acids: CASSFGAFAEAFF. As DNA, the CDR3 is TGTGCCAGCAGCTTTGGGGCTTTCGCTGAAGCTTTCTTT.

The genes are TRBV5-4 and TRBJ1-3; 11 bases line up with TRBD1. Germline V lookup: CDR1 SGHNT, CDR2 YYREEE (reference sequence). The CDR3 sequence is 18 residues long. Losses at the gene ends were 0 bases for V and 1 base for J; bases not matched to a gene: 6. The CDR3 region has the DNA TGTGCCAGCAGCTTGGGGGGGACAGGGGGACTTTCTGGAAACACCATATATTTT. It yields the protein CASSLGGTGGLSGNTIYF.

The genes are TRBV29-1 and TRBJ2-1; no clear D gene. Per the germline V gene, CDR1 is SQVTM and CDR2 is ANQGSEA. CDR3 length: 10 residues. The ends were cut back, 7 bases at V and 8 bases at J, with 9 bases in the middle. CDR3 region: CSAGHDEQFF. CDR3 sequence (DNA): TGCAGCGCAGGCCACGATGAGCAGTTCTTC.

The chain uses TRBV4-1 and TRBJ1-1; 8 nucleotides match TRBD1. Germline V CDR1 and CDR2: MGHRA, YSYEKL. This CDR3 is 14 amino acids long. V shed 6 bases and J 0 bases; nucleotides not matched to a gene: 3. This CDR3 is CASRKQGVNTEAFF. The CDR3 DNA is TGCGCCAGCAGGAAACAGGGGGTGAACACTGAAGCTTTCTTT.

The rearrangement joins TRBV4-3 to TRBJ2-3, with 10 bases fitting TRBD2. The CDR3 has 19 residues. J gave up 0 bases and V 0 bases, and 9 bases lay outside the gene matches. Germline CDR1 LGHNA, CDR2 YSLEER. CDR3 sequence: CASSQEATASGGSTDTQYF. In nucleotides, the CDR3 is TGCGCCAGCAGCCAAGAGGCCACGGCTAGCGGGGGTAGCACAGATACGCAGTATTTT.

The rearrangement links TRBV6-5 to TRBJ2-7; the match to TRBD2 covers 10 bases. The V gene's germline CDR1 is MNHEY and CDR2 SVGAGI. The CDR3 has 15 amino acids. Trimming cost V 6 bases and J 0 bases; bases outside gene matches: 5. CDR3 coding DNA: TGTGCCAGCAGAGGACTAGCGGAGAGCTCCTACGAGCAGTACTTC. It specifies CASRGLAESSYEQYF.

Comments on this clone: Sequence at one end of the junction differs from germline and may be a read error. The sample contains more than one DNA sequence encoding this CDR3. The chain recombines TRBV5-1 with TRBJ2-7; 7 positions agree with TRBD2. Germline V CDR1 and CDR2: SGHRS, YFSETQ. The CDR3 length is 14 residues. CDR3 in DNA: TGCGCCAGCAGCTTGGTTCCCACTAGCGACACAGTACTATTC. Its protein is CASSLVPTSDTVLF.